These 31 T cell receptor beta chains were all obtained from the same sample, sequenced in a study of T cell changes during pregnancy in multiple sclerosis. Some clones are missing from TCRdb's copy, which holds only in-frame ones; the method was immunoSEQ multiplex PCR. Of roughly 29,000 clones in the sample, more than 85% are singletons; the top ten hold about 3.5%. Sequenced here: CD4+ T cells from peripheral blood mononuclear cells, sampled in the first trimester of pregnancy. The receptors come from a female donor in good health, enrolled as a control in a pregnancy study.

The V gene is TRBV30, the J gene TRBJ2-2, with 9 bases lining up with TRBD1. The CDR3 is 14 amino acids. CDR1 GTSNPN and CDR2 SVGIG come from the germline V gene (reference sequence). Germline trimming cut 6 bases from V and 8 bases from J; bases unmatched to any gene: 10. The CDR3 DNA is TGTGCCTGCAAACAGGGGGCGGTGATTGGGGAGCTGTTTTTT. As protein: CACKQGAVIGELFF.

This clone has just one count. The CDR3: CASSRTPRGGYTF. DNA for the CDR3: TGTGCCAGCAGTCGGACACCCAGGGGTGGCTACACCTTC. The V and J genes are TRBV2 and TRBJ1-2; tentatively, D is TRBD1 (6 bases). The V and J ends lost 5 bases and 7 bases respectively, with 14 bases between them. This CDR3 spans 13 amino acids. Germline values: CDR1 SNHLY, CDR2 FYNNEI.

J is TRBJ2-7 and V is TRBV6-1; TRBD1 matches 8 bases. V was pared by 6 bases and J by 0 bases, with 7 bases of the junction left unmatched. From germline, CDR1 is MNHNS and CDR2 SASEGT. The CDR3 covers 15 residues. The CDR3 is CASSEDRAYSYEQYF. The CDR3 nucleotides read TGTGCCAGCAGCGAGGACAGGGCGTACTCCTACGAGCAGTACTTC.

The chain carries TRBV7-2 and TRBJ2-3, with a possible D match to TRBD2 (6 bases). Between the trimmed V and J ends, which lost 0 bases and 6 bases, there was a span of 10 bases. The CDR3 totals 14 residues. Germline CDR1 reads SGHTA; CDR2 reads FQGNSA. The CDR3 DNA follows: TGTGCCAGCAGCTTAGCAGGAGGGTTCGATACGCAGTATTTT. Encoded protein: CASSLAGGFDTQYF.

J is TRBJ2-1 and V is TRBV4-1; TRBD1 aligns across 7 bases. Germline lookup yields CDR1 MGHRA and CDR2 YSYEKL. J gave up 2 bases and V 0 bases, and 1 base lay outside the gene matches. This CDR3 region has 15 residues. Here the CDR3 reads CASSQEQGPYNEQFF. DNA of the CDR3: TGCGCCAGCAGCCAAGAACAGGGGCCCTACAATGAGCAGTTCTTC.

The V call is TRBV7-2, the J call TRBJ1-2; D possibly corresponds to TRBD1 (6 bases). The CDR3 is 14 residues long. CDR1 and CDR2 (germline): SGHTA, FQGNSA. Trimming cost V 2 bases and J 6 bases, with 13 bases left between them. The CDR3 region is CASSLNQGTNGYTF. CDR3 DNA sequence: TGTGCCAGCAGCTTAAATCAGGGGACAAATGGCTACACCTTC.

This chain links TRBV19 with TRBJ1-1; 7 nucleotides match TRBD1. CDR3 length: 20 residues. The V and J ends lost 6 bases and 0 bases, in that order; junction bases with no gene match: 22. The germline V gene has CDR1 LNHDA and CDR2 SQIVND (reference sequence). The CDR3 coding sequence is TGTGCCAGTAGGGGGCAGGGACGGGGTTCCCCGGGACAGTTGAACACTGAAGCTTTCTTT. This gives the protein CASRGQGRGSPGQLNTEAFF.

The chain combines TRBV28 with TRBJ2-7; no firm D call. This CDR3 comprises 12 residues. Germline V gene sequence: CDR1 MDHEN, CDR2 SYDVKM. V gave up 7 bases and J gave up 4 bases, with 11 bases separating them. The CDR3 here is CASKSPMYEQYF. The DNA for the CDR3 is TGTGCCAGCAAAAGCCCCATGTACGAGCAGTACTTC.

This chain links TRBV7-3 with TRBJ2-1; possible D gene TRBD2, 5 bases. Trimming removed 5 bases at V and 9 bases at J, with 14 bases between. Germline V CDR1 and CDR2: SGHTA, FQGTGA. The CDR3 covers 13 residues. CDR3 sequence (DNA): TGTGCCAGCAGCCCCGGGTCTGAGGGTGAGCAGTTCTTC. Residues: CASSPGSEGEQFF. The entire variable domain, with the rest obtained from reference TRBV7-3 and TRBJ2-1, is as follows: GAGVSQTPSNKVTEKGKYVELRCDPISGHTALYWYRQSLGQGPEFLIYFQGTGAADDSGLPNDRFFAVRPEGSVSTLKIQRTERGDSAVYLCASSPGSEGEQFFGPGTRLTVL.

The chain combines TRBV28 with TRBJ1-5, with 8 bases fitting TRBD1. CDR3 size: 17 residues. Trimming at V came to 2 bases and at J to 5 bases, leaving 11 bases not matched to a gene. Germline lookup yields CDR1 MDHEN and CDR2 SYDVKM. CDR3 DNA: TGTGCCAGCAGTTTACTCTGGGGACAGGTGGATGATCAGCCCCAGCATTTT. As protein: CASSLLWGQVDDQPQHF. Full variable domain (outside the CDR3, taken from reference TRBV28 and TRBJ1-5): DVKVTQSSRYLVKRTGEKVFLECVQDMDHENMFWYRQDPGLGLRLIYFSYDVKMKEKGDIPEGYSVSREKKERFSLILESASTNQTSMYLCASSLLWGQVDDQPQHFGDGTRLSIL.

V and J are TRBV13 and TRBJ2-7, with a possible D match to TRBD2 (6 bases). With 0 bases removed from V and 5 bases from J, the gap between germline ends came to 14 bases. Germline-derived CDR1 and CDR2 are PRHDT and FYEKMQ (reference sequence). The CDR3 has 15 amino acids. This CDR3 is CASSLGGGWRNEQYF. CDR3 nucleotides: TGTGCCAGCAGCTTAGGCGGGGGTTGGAGGAACGAGCAGTACTTC.

This clone has only a few counts. The genes are TRBV2 and TRBJ1-1; D remains unclear. Per germline, CDR1 SNHLY and CDR2 FYNNEI. The CDR3 sequence is 16 residues long. V dropped 7 bases and J dropped 11 bases, with 29 bases sitting between them. CDR3 bases: TGTGCCAGCAAGGCCTCAGTCGGTGACACCCCAGGATGGGCTTTCTTT. Amino acid sequence: CASKASVGDTPGWAFF.

The chain combines TRBV10-3 with TRBJ1-2; unclear D gene. V was pared by 4 bases and J by 8 bases, with 17 bases between. The CDR3 sequence is 14 residues long. CDR1 and CDR2 (germline): ENHRY, SYGVKD. CDR3 in DNA: TGTGCCATCAGTGGGGGAGCCGGAATCCGAGGCTACACCTTC. Its protein product is CAISGGAGIRGYTF.

In this sample, this clone is medium-sized. This rearrangement joins TRBV28 to TRBJ2-7, with 11 bases matching TRBD2. With 8 bases clipped from V and 5 bases from J, the junction kept 8 bases outside the gene matches. CDR1 MDHEN and CDR2 SYDVKM come from the germline V gene. CDR3 length: 14 residues. Here the CDR3 DNA reads TGTGCCAGCGTACTTAGCGGGGGGGTCCACGAGCAGTACTTC. It translates to CASVLSGGVHEQYF. Using reference TRBV28 and TRBJ2-7 for the parts outside the CDR3, the full variable domain is DVKVTQSSRYLVKRTGEKVFLECVQDMDHENMFWYRQDPGLGLRLIYFSYDVKMKEKGDIPEGYSVSREKKERFSLILESASTNQTSMYLCASVLSGGVHEQYFGPGTRLTVT.

This clone has a handful of counts. The chain combines TRBV28 with TRBJ2-7; TRBD2 aligns across 13 bases. The CDR3 loop spans 18 amino acids. In germline, CDR1 is MDHEN, CDR2 SYDVKM. V dropped 6 bases and J dropped 3; count of bases not matched to a gene: 14. The CDR3: CASRTLVLAGGTSYEQYF. CDR3 nucleotides: TGTGCCAGCAGGACCCTGGTACTAGCGGGGGGGACGAGCTACGAGCAGTACTTC.

This clone was counted only a few times. V and J are TRBV6-1 and TRBJ2-7, with 13 bases identical to TRBD2. Germline lookup yields CDR1 MNHNS and CDR2 SASEGT. This CDR3 contains 15 residues. The trim removed 6 bases at V and 3 bases at J, leaving 5 bases unmatched. CDR3 bases: TGTGCCAGCAGGAAACTAGCGGGGGGGATCTACGAGCAGTACTTC. This codes for CASRKLAGGIYEQYF.

The rearrangement links TRBV7-2 to TRBJ2-7; TRBD2 matches at 8 bases. With V trimmed by 2 bases and J by 0 bases, 3 bases remained unmatched. Germline V gene data show CDR1 as SGHTA and CDR2 as FQGNSA. CDR3 length: 15 amino acids. The CDR3 sequence: CASSLRGGPSYEQYF. The CDR3 DNA follows: TGTGCCAGCAGCTTACGGGGGGGCCCCTCCTACGAGCAGTACTTC.

This chain links TRBV28 with TRBJ1-6, with D perhaps matching TRBD1 (6 bases). V dropped 10 bases and J dropped 1 base, with 14 bases sitting between them. CDR1 and CDR2 (germline): MDHEN, SYDVKM. The CDR3 runs 15 residues. CDR3 coding DNA: TGTGCCACCACAGGGTATTGGTCCTATAATTCACCCCTCCACTTT. Protein product: CATTGYWSYNSPLHF. The variable domain in full, with the rest retrieved from reference TRBV28 and TRBJ1-6, is DVKVTQSSRYLVKRTGEKVFLECVQDMDHENMFWYRQDPGLGLRLIYFSYDVKMKEKGDIPEGYSVSREKKERFSLILESASTNQTSMYLCATTGYWSYNSPLHFGNGTRLTVT.

The rearrangement links TRBV28 to TRBJ1-2, with D tentatively TRBD1 (5 bases). Trimming shortened V by 3 bases and J by 8 bases, and 13 bases separated the two germline ends. From germline, CDR1 is MDHEN and CDR2 SYDVKM. CDR3 length: 13 residues. The CDR3 loop is CASSFPVGGGYTF. CDR3 nucleotides: TGTGCCAGCAGTTTCCCGGTCGGGGGGGGCTACACCTTC.

The genes are TRBV4-2 and TRBJ1-1; unclear D gene. V gave up 4 bases and J gave up 9 bases, with 18 bases separating them. The CDR3 is 14 residues long. Germline V gives CDR1 LGHNA, CDR2 YNFKEQ. Written as DNA, the CDR3 is TGTGCCAGCAGCCTCTCAATAATGGGAGAGCAAGCTTTCTTT. Its translation: CASSLSIMGEQAFF.

The V call is TRBV19, the J call TRBJ1-2; 9 bases map to TRBD1. Trimming at V came to 3 bases and at J to 2 bases, leaving 1 base not matched to a gene. The CDR3 extends over 14 amino acids. The V gene's germline CDR1 is LNHDA and CDR2 SQIVND (reference sequence). CDR3 in amino acids: CASSMGTGNYGYTF. DNA for the CDR3: TGTGCCAGTAGTATGGGGACAGGGAACTATGGCTACACCTTC. Full variable domain (remainder filled in from reference TRBV19 and TRBJ1-2): DGGITQSPKYLFRKEGQNVTLSCEQNLNHDAMYWYRQDPGQGLRLIYYSQIVNDFQKGDIAEGYSVSREKKESFPLTVTSAQKNPTAFYLCASSMGTGNYGYTFGSGTRLTVV.

This clone came up once. This rearrangement joins TRBV19 to TRBJ2-3; 8 positions match TRBD2. With V trimmed by 1 base and J by 3 bases, 3 bases remained unmatched. The CDR3 runs to 15 residues. Germline CDR1 and CDR2: LNHDA and SQIVND (reference sequence). In DNA, the CDR3 is TGTGCCAGTAGTATAGGTGGCGGGAGGACAGATACGCAGTATTTT. This codes for CASSIGGGRTDTQYF.

CDR3 loop: CATATGGEGETQYF. CDR3 nucleotide sequence: TGTGCCACCGCTACAGGGGGCGAGGGAGAGACCCAGTACTTC. The rearrangement links TRBV28 to TRBJ2-5; 9 bases map to TRBD1. The trim removed 10 bases at V and 4 bases at J, leaving 10 bases unmatched. Germline loops: CDR1 MDHEN, CDR2 SYDVKM. This CDR3 is built from 14 residues.

The chain carries TRBV7-2 and TRBJ1-2; 7 bases match TRBD1. V shed 3 bases, J shed 3 bases, and the junction held 4 bases outside the gene matches. The germline gives CDR1 SGHTA, CDR2 FQGNSA. CDR3 size: 14 residues. The CDR3 DNA reads as TGTGCCAGCAGCTTGACAGGGCGTGACTATGGCTACACCTTC. This sequence encodes CASSLTGRDYGYTF.

The rearrangement links TRBV6-5 to TRBJ2-5; weak D call: TRBD1 (6 bases). V was clipped by 6 bases and J by 1 base, with 15 bases between them. The CDR3 contains 15 residues. Germline V gives CDR1 MNHEY, CDR2 SVGAGI. The CDR3 DNA is TGTGCCAGCAGCTCTCCGGGACAAGGCCAAGAGACCCAGTACTTC. Translated, it gives CASSSPGQGQETQYF.

The genes are TRBV15 and TRBJ2-7, with D perhaps TRBD2 (6 bases). The CDR3 is 13 residues long. Trimming cost V 6 bases and J 2 bases, with 11 bases left between them. From germline, CDR1 is LNHNV and CDR2 YYDKDF (reference sequence). CDR3 DNA sequence: TGTGCCACCAGTAGGGACTTAACCTACGAGCAGTACTTC. Translating it yields CATSRDLTYEQYF.

This chain uses TRBV11-2 with TRBJ2-5; TRBD2 agrees at 9 bases. The V segment lost 0 bases and the J segment 2 bases; nucleotides outside the gene matches: 7. The CDR3 is 17 residues long. CDR1 and CDR2 from the germline V gene are SGHAT and FQNNGV. The CDR3 sequence is CASSLDQAGGFQETQYF. CDR3 DNA: TGTGCCAGCAGCTTAGATCAAGCGGGGGGTTTTCAAGAGACCCAGTACTTC.

The chain is built from TRBV30 and TRBJ1-2, with unresolved D. CDR1 is GTSNPN and CDR2 is SVGIG in the germline V gene (reference sequence). The V end was cut by 0 bases, the J end by 8 bases, with 13 bases between. This CDR3 is built from 13 residues. The DNA for the CDR3 is TGTGCCTGGAGTGTACTCACTTCGGGGGGCTACACCTTC. It codes for CAWSVLTSGGYTF.

The chain joins TRBV4-1 to TRBJ2-1; TRBD2 is a possible D gene (6 bases). Germline-derived CDR1 and CDR2 are MGHRA and YSYEKL. V shed 3 bases and J shed 13 bases, with 13 bases lying between them. CDR3 length equals 12 residues. CDR3 sequence (DNA): TGCGCCAGCAGCCAGCACCGGGACTCTCAGTTCTTC. It encodes CASSQHRDSQFF.

This chain uses TRBV28 with TRBJ1-3, with no clear D. Germline values: CDR1 MDHEN, CDR2 SYDVKM. V lost 6 bases to trimming and J lost 4 bases, with 13 bases between them. The CDR3 has 14 residues. The CDR3 spells CASSPPVIGNTIYF. CDR3 bases: TGTGCCAGCAGCCCCCCGGTTATCGGAAACACCATATATTTT.

This rearrangement joins TRBV28 to TRBJ1-5; possibly TRBD1 for D (5 bases). V lost 6 bases to trimming and J lost 3 bases, with 15 bases between them. CDR1 is MDHEN, CDR2 SYDVKM, per germline. This CDR3 comprises 15 residues. The DNA of the CDR3 is TGTGCCAGCAGCCCCCAGGGCCCTTCCAATCAGCCCCAGCATTTT. This codes for CASSPQGPSNQPQHF.